The 9 T cell receptor beta chains listed next were all sequenced from one sample in a study of shared clonotypes between healthy human individuals. Sequencing was performed with immunoSEQ multiplex PCR; in TCRdb, only in-frame clones are kept and a portion is missing. The table lists 2 million to 2.5 million clones, 93% of them singletons. The sequenced sample consisted of naive CD4+ T cells from PBMCs. Indicated subset: CD45RA+ positively selected. These receptors all come from a man aged 18 to 29 in good health. Some clones in this sample may be carry-over from other donors' samples.

The J gene is TRBJ1-2, the V gene TRBV7-9; D perhaps matches TRBD1 (6 bases). The germline CDR1 and CDR2 sequences are SEHNR and FQNEAQ (reference sequence). CDR3 size: 14 residues. Trimming took off 1 base at V and 7 bases at J, with 13 bases between the two ends. CDR3 amino acids: CASSLVGGARGYTF. CDR3 bases: TGTGCCAGCAGCTTAGTAGGGGGGGCGCGTGGCTACACCTTC.

The rearrangement links TRBV10-3 to TRBJ1-5; maybe TRBD1 (5 bases). Trimming took 6 bases from V and 2 from J, leaving 17 bases between them. CDR1 is ENHRY, CDR2 SYGVKD, per germline. This CDR3 contains 16 residues. CDR3 region: CAISNRDPRGNQPQHF. The CDR3 DNA is TGTGCCATCAGCAACCGGGACCCCAGGGGCAATCAGCCCCAGCATTTT.

This clone was seen just once. This CDR3 is also generated by other DNA sequences in the sample. The chain recombines TRBV18 with TRBJ1-4, with D hard to call. V lost 3 bases, J lost 5 bases, and 4 bases lay in between. The CDR3 runs to 12 residues. The germline CDR1 and CDR2 sequences are KGHSH and LQKENI. The CDR3 DNA reads TGTGCCAGCTCACCCTCAAATGAAAAACTGTTTTTT. The encoded protein is CASSPSNEKLFF. Variable domain in full (rest from reference TRBV18 and TRBJ1-4): NAGVMQNPRHLVRRRGQEARLRCSPMKGHSHVYWYRQLPEEGLKFMVYLQKENIIDESGMPKERFSAEFPKEGPSILRIQQVVRGDSAAYFCASSPSNEKLFFGSGTQLSVL.

The chain recombines TRBV5-1 with TRBJ1-2; D not resolved. The CDR3 has 15 residues. Per the germline V gene, CDR1 is SGHRS and CDR2 is YFSETQ. The germline V and J ends were trimmed by 0 bases and 7 bases, with 16 bases remaining between them. The CDR3 DNA follows: TGCGCCAGCAGCTTGGAGACACTCGGCCCTGGTGGCTACACCTTC. Translated, it gives CASSLETLGPGGYTF. The full variable domain, its missing parts supplied by reference TRBV5-1 and TRBJ1-2, is KAGVTQTPRYLIKTRGQQVTLSCSPISGHRSVSWYQQTPGQGLQFLFEYFSETQRNKGNFPGRFSGRQFSNSRSEMNVSTLELGDSALYLCASSLETLGPGGYTFGSGTRLTVV.

V and J are TRBV2 and TRBJ2-1; a weak D match, TRBD1 (6 bases). V was shortened by 6 bases and J by 7 bases, with 10 bases between the two germline ends. Germline CDR1 is SNHLY and CDR2 is FYNNEI. CDR3 size: 12 residues. The CDR3 sequence: CASRQGLNEQFF. The DNA of the CDR3 is TGTGCCAGCAGACAGGGCCTGAATGAGCAGTTCTTC.

V gene TRBV30 combines with J gene TRBJ1-2; D call uncertain. This CDR3 comprises 13 residues. The V gene's germline CDR1 is GTSNPN and CDR2 SVGIG (reference sequence). Deletions cut 4 bases from V and 8 bases from J, with 17 bases between. The CDR3 DNA sequence: TGTGCCTGGATTCCACAGCAGTTGGGCGGCTACACCTTC. Protein sequence: CAWIPQQLGGYTF.

The count of this clone is one. V and J are TRBV6-1 and TRBJ2-7; 7 bases match TRBD2. V lost 11 bases and J lost 3; bases outside the gene matches: 1. The germline V gene has CDR1 MNHNS and CDR2 SASEGT. The CDR3 has 10 residues. The CDR3: CAGGDYEQYF. CDR3 nucleotides: TGTGCCGGGGGGGACTACGAGCAGTACTTC.

V is TRBV7-3 and J is TRBJ2-1; D may be TRBD2 (6 bases). Germline loops: CDR1 SGHTA, CDR2 FQGTGA. This CDR3 region has 16 residues. V was shortened by 3 bases and J by 0 bases, with 12 bases between the two germline ends. The CDR3 sequence: CASSFTSSSSYNEQFF. CDR3 nucleotides: TGTGCCAGCAGCTTTACTAGCTCAAGCTCCTACAATGAGCAGTTCTTC. Based on the CDR3 plus reference TRBV7-3 and TRBJ2-1, the full variable domain is GAGVSQTPSNKVTEKGKYVELRCDPISGHTALYWYRQSLGQGPEFLIYFQGTGAADDSGLPNDRFFAVRPEGSVSTLKIQRTERGDSAVYLCASSFTSSSSYNEQFFGPGTRLTVL.

This clone showed up just a few times. This chain connects TRBV6-5 to TRBJ1-5; the D gene is possibly TRBD1 (5 bases). The CDR3 is 15 amino acids. V lost 2 bases and J 4 bases, leaving 12 bases between the germline ends. Germline CDR1 is MNHEY and CDR2 is SVGAGI. As DNA, the CDR3 is TGTGCCAGCAGTTACGGCACAGGCCCGAATCAGCCCCAGCATTTT. It codes for CASSYGTGPNQPQHF.